This TCR beta chain was sequenced in a study of beta chain features in type 1 diabetes (dated by TCRdb to between 2018 and 2020). Broadly, across the study: Mean age, gender distribution, total cell number and subset yield did not differ between patients and healthy donors. A total of 107,917,701 sorted cells were examined across all samples, and RNA yield correlated strongly with the number of cells per subset. In the study, recently diagnosed type 1 diabetes patients and matched healthy donors were compared on the TCRB repertoires of their sorted circulating CD4+ T cell subsets. Regulatory and stem cell-like memory subsets were obtained from only 8 patients and roughly 8 healthy donors, while naive and central memory subsets were obtained from all 30 or so donors.

The High Capacity cDNA Reverse Transcription Kit was used to reverse transcribe all of the isolated RNA, meaning that expressed TCRB transcripts were what got sequenced. Naive, central memory and regulatory T cell samples underwent deep immunoSEQ sequencing, averaging around 3.9 million total reads per sample. Sorted cells were lysed in RLT buffer and RNA was extracted with DNase-treated RNeasy Micro or Mini kits, depending on cell number. Each cell subset was processed separately to prevent cross-contamination, with patient and healthy donor samples processed together. The immunoSEQ multiplex PCR was used to amplify TCRB sequences from cDNA, yielding 87-bp fragments that span the CDR3 region. Sequencing of the amplicons was performed on the Illumina HiSeq platform. As for how the authors treated the data: Synthetic template baselines were used to correct PCR bias computationally, reads within Hamming distance 2 were collapsed together, and singletons that could not be merged were discarded. By aligning reads against IMGT, V, D and J genes, CDR3 length, and insertions or deletions at six rearrangement sites were assigned. Clonotype counts were normalized to sorted cell number within each subset before computing true diversity and Gini coefficients with the tcR R package. The overlap coefficient, calculated on TCRB nucleotide sequences, was used to quantify repertoire sharing. Out-of-frame TCRB sequences from naive cells were analyzed to stand in for the pre-selection repertoire. The source is immuneACCESS, and TCRdb retained only in-frame sequences with V and J called. Part of the clones is not carried over; for the studies checked, unresolved V genes explain less than half of this, and the remainder is unexplained. The DNA was the basis for D and trimming; V, J and clone size are from that table. The sample table records about 710,000 clones; about 14% of these occur just once. The ten largest make up roughly 0.04% of the sample.

Note on this clone: Which antigen it targets is not known. Base-call qualities are not available, and no considerably larger clone is one nucleotide away.

The investigation overall reported the following: Because cDNA rather than genomic DNA was sequenced, highly expressing activated cells could have been over-represented, although no difference in activation and CD3 levels was found between groups. Only small numbers of individuals were included in the HLA sub-analyses, which left unresolved whether HLA type had any influence on TCRB rearrangement. At VDJ recombination sites, patients with type 1 diabetes made fewer insertions and deleted more nucleotides, a pattern implying thymic rearrangement abnormalities. Type 1 diabetes patients showed a moderate but significant shortening of TCRB CDR3 length in all four CD4+ subsets. The naive, central memory and regulatory TCRB repertoires appeared to resemble one another more closely among patients than among healthy donors. PCR may preferentially amplify shorter templates, but because patient and control samples were amplified and corrected together, any resulting skew would affect both groups equally.

V loses 5 bases, J loses 3 bases, and the germline ends lie 2 bases apart. CDR1 and CDR2 were assigned from the germline V gene (reference sequence) as LNHDA and SQIVND. Spanning cysteine to phenylalanine, the CDR3 consists of 11 amino acids. Only CDR3 DNA remains: 33 bases, in frame from the first base. From each donor, a single peripheral blood sample of approximately 0.11 L on average was drawn into heparinised tubes. A BD FACSAria II and a panel including CD45RO, CCR7, CD25, CD127, CD95 and CD27 were used to sort naive, central memory, regulatory and stem cell-like memory CD4+ T cells. A purity above 95% was achieved for all sorted populations. PBMCs were isolated immediately by Lymphoprep density gradient centrifugation and stained directly without culture. To minimize batch effects, samples were stained and sorted in pairs, one healthy donor with one patient per experiment.

This sequence uses TRBV19 and TRBJ2-1; confidence is insufficient to name the D gene. Sequenced input: naive CD4+ T cells from blood. The cell subset or site label for this specimen denotes: true naive CD4+ T cells. The TCR sequence derives from a man younger than 35 with type 1 diabetes. The CDR3 in this case is CASSDYNEQFF. In nucleotide form, the sequence is TGTGCCAGTAGTGACTACAATGAGCAGTTCTTC.